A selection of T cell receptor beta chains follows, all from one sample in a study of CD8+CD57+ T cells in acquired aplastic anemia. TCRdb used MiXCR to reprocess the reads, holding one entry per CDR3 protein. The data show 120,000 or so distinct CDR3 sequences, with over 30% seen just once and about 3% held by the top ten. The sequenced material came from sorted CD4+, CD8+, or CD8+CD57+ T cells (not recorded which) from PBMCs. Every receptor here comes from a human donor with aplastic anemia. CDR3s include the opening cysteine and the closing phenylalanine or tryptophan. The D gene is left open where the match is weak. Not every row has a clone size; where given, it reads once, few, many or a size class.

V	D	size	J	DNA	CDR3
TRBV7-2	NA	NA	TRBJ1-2	TGTGCCAGCAGCTTAGCAGGGCCGGGGACGGCTCCCTCTGGCTACACCTTC	CASSLAGPGTAPSGYTF
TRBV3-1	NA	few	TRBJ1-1	TGTGCCAGCAGCCAAGCACACGGCGGGGGGCTGAGGACTGAAGCTTTCTTT	CASSQAHGGGLRTEAFF
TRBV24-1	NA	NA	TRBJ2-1	TGTGCCACCAGTGACCGGAATGAGCAGTTCTTC	CATSDRNEQFF
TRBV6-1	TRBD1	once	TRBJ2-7	TGTGCCAGCAGTGCGGACAGGGGAACAACCTACGAGCAGTACTTC	CASSADRGTTYEQYF
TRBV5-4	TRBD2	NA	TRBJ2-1	TGTGCCAGCAGCTTCCCGACTAGCGGGGGGGCCCATGAGCAGTTCTTC	CASSFPTSGGAHEQFF
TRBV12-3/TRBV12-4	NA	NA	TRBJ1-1	TGTGCCAGCAGTGAAAAGGACAGCTCAGAAGCTTTCTTT	CASSEKDSSEAFF
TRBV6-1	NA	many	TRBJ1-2	TGTGCCAGCAGAATGGCAGGGCGATATGGCTACACCTTC	CASRMAGRYGYTF
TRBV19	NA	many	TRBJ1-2	TGTGCCAGTAGTATAAAATATGGCTACACCTTC	CASSIKYGYTF
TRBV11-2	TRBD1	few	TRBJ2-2	TGTGCCAGCAGCCCAATACCGGGACAGGCGAACACCGGGGAGCTGTTTTTT	CASSPIPGQANTGELFF
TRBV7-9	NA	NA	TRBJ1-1	TGTGCCAGCAACGTAGACAGAAACACTGAAGCTTTCTTT	CASNVDRNTEAFF
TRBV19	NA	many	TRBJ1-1	TGTGCCAGTAAGGTCGCGGGGTCGGTGGGCACTGAAGCTTTCTTT	CASKVAGSVGTEAFF
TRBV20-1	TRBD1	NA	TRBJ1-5	TGCAGTGCTAGAGACGGGGCACAGGGGGCCAATCAGCCCCAGCATTTT	CSARDGAQGANQPQHF
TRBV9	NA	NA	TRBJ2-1	TGTGCCAGCACCGGGCGGACTGGGGGTGGCGAGCAGTTCTTC	CASTGRTGGGEQFF